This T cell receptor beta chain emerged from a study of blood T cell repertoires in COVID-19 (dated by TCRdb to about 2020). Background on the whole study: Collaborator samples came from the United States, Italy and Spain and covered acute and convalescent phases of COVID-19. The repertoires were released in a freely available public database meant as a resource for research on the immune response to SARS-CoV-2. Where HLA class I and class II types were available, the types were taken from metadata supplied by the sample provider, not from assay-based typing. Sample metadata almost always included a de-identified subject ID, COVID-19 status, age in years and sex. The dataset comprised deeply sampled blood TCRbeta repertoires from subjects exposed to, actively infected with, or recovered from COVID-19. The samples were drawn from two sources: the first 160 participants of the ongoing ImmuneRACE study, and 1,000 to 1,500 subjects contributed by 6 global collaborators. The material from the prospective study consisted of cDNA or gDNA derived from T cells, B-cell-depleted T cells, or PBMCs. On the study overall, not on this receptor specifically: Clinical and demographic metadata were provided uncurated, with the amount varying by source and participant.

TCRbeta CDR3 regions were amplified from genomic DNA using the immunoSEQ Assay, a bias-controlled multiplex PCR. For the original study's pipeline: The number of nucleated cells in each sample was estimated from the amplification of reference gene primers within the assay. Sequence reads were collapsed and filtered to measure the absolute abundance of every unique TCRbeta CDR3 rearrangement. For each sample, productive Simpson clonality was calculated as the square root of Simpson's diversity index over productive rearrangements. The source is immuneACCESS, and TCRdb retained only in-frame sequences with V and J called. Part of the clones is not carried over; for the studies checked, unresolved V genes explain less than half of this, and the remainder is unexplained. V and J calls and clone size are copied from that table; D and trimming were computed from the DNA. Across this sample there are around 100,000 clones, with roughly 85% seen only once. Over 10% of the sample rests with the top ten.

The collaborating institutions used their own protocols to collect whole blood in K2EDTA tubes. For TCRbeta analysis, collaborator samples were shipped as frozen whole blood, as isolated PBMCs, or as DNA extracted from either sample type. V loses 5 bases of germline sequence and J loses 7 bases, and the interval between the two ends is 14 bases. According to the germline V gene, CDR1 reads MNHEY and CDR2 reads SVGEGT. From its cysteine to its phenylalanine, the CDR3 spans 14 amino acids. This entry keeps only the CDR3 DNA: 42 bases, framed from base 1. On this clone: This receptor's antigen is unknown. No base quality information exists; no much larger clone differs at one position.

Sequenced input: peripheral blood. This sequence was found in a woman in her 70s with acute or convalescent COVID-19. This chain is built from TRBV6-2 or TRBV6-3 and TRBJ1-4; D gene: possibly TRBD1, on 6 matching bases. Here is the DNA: TGTGCCAGCAGTCCACAGGGCGAAGGTGAAAAACTGTTTTTT. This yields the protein CASSPQGEGEKLFF.